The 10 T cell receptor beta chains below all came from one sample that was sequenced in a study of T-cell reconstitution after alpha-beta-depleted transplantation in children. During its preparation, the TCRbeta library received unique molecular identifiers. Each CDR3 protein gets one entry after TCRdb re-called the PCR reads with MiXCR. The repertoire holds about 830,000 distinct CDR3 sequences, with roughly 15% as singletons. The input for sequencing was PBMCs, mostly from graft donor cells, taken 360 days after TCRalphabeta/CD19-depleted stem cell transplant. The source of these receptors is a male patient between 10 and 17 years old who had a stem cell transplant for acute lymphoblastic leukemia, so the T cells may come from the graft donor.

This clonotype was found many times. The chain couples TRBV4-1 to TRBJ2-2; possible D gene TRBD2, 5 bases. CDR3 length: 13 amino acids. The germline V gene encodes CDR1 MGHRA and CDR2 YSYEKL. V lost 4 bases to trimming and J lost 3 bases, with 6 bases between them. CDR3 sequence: CASSRGYTGELFF. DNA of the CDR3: TGCGCCAGCAGCCGAGGGTACACCGGGGAGCTGTTTTTT.

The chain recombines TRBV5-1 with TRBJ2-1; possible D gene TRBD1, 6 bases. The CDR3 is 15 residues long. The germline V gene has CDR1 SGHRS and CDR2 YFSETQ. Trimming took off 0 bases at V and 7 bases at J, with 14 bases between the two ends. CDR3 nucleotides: TGCGCCAGCAGCTTGGTGGGGGCGCCGGGTAATGAGCAGTTCTTC. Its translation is CASSLVGAPGNEQFF.

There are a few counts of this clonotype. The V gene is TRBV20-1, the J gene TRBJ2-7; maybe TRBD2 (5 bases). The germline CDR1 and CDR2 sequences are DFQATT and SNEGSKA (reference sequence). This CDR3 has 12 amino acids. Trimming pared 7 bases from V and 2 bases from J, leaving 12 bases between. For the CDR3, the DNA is TGCAGTGGAGAGGGTGGAGCCTACGAGCAGTACTTC. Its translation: CSGEGGAYEQYF.

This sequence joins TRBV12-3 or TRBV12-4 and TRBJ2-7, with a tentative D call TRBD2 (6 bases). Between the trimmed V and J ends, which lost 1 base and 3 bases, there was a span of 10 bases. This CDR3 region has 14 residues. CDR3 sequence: CASSLGLVRYEQYF. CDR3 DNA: TGTGCCAGCAGTTTAGGACTAGTCCGCTACGAGCAGTACTTC.

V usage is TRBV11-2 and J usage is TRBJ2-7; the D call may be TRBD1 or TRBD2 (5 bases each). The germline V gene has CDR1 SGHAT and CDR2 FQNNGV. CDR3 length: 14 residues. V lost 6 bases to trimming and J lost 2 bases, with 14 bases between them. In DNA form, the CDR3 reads TGTGCCAGCAGGCGGTTCGGGGCGGCCTACGAGCAGTACTTC. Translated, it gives CASRRFGAAYEQYF.

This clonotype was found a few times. CDR3 coding DNA: TGTGCCAGCAGCTTAACGGGACTCCATGAGCAGTTCTTC. Protein: CASSLTGLHEQFF. The chain couples TRBV7-3 to TRBJ2-1, with TRBD2 as a possible D gene (6 bases). The CDR3 is made up of 13 amino acids. Germline V gives CDR1 SGHTA, CDR2 FQGTGA. Trimming took off 0 bases at V and 8 bases at J, with 8 bases between the two ends.

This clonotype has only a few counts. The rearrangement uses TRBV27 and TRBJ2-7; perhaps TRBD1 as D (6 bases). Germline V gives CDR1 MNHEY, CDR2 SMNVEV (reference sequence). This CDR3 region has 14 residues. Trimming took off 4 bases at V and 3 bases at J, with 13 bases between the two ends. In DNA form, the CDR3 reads TGTGCCAGCAGTTCCGGGACACGGGTCTACGAGCAGTACTTC. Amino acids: CASSSGTRVYEQYF.

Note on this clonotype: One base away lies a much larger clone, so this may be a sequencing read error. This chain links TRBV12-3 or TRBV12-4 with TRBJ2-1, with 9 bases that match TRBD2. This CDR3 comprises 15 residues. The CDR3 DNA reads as TGTGCCAGCAGTTTGCCGGTAGCGGGAGACAATGAGCAGTTGTTC. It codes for CASSLPVAGDNEQLF.

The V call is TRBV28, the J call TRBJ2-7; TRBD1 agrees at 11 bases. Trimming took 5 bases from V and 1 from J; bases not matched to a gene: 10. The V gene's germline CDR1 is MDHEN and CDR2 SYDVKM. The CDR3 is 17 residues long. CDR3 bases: TGTGCCAGCAGTCAACCGAAGGGGACAGGGGGATCCTACGAGCAGTACTTC. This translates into CASSQPKGTGGSYEQYF.

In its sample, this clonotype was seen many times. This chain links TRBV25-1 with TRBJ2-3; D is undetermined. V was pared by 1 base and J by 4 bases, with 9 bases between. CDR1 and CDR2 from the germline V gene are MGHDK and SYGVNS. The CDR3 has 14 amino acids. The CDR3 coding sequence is TGTGCCAGCAGTGAATCGAGGTTCCCAGATACGCAGTATTTT. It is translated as CASSESRFPDTQYF.